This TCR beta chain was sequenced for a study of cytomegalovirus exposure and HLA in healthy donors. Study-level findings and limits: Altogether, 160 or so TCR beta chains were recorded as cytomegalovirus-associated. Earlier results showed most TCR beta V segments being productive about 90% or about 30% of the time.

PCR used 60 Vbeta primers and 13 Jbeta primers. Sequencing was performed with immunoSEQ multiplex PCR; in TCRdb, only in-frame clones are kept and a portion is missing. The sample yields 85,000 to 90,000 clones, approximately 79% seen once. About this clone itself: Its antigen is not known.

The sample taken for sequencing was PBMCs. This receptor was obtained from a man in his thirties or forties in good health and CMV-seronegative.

CDR3: CASSTGGEKQPQHF. The DNA of the CDR3 is TGTGCCAGCAGCACAGGGGGCGAAAAGCAGCCCCAGCATTTT. The rearrangement links TRBV9 to TRBJ1-5; TRBD1 matches 9 bases. The V gene's germline CDR1 is SGDLS and CDR2 YYNGEE. V dropped 4 bases and J dropped 7; count of bases not matched to a gene: 6. There are 14 residues in the CDR3.